A single sample gave rise to the 20 T cell receptor beta chains below, sequenced in a study of T cell responses to AZD1222 COVID-19 vaccine. Measured with immunoSEQ multiplex PCR; TCRdb has only the in-frame clones, and not every one. The repertoire holds around 140,000 clones, with 89% as singletons. The specimen comprised peripheral blood, sampled 28 days after the second AZD1222 dose. The receptors come from an adult who received the AZD1222 COVID-19 vaccine.

The rearrangement links TRBV24-1 to TRBJ1-1, with D possibly being TRBD1 (6 bases). Germline CDR1 and CDR2: KGHDR and SFDVKD. Deletions cut 4 bases from V and 4 bases from J, with 9 bases between. This CDR3 is 13 amino acids long. The CDR3 DNA follows: TGTGCCACCAGTGACAGGGGCCTCACTGAAGCTTTCTTT. Translating it yields CATSDRGLTEAFF.

V gene TRBV28 combines with J gene TRBJ1-3, with D possibly matching TRBD1 (5 bases). Trimming pared 8 bases from V and 4 bases from J, leaving 18 bases between. Germline values: CDR1 MDHEN, CDR2 SYDVKM. This CDR3 is 15 amino acids long. The CDR3, as DNA: TGTGCCAGCGCCGTGGCAGGGCGACAAGGAAACACCATATATTTT. Amino acid sequence: CASAVAGRQGNTIYF.

The chain carries TRBV10-3 and TRBJ2-2, with 9 positions matching TRBD1. CDR3 length: 16 amino acids. With V trimmed by 6 bases and J by 7 bases, 12 bases remained unmatched. Germline V gives CDR1 ENHRY, CDR2 SYGVKD. The CDR3 is CAISQATGQGNGELFF. CDR3 in DNA: TGTGCCATCAGCCAAGCCACCGGACAGGGGAACGGGGAGCTGTTTTTT.

This chain connects TRBV6-4 to TRBJ1-2; no clear D. Germline V gives CDR1 MRHNA, CDR2 SNTAGT. The V end lost 10 bases, the J end lost 5 bases, and 14 bases lay between the germline ends. CDR3 length: 12 amino acids. CDR3 sequence reads: CATLAGRYGYTF. CDR3 in DNA: TGTGCCACCTTGGCGGGGAGATATGGCTACACCTTC.

The rearrangement uses TRBV14 and TRBJ1-1; no definite D call. Germline V lookup: CDR1 SGHDN, CDR2 FVKESK. V lost 0 bases and J 5 bases, leaving 7 bases between the germline ends. The CDR3 has 13 amino acids. CDR3 sequence: CASSQDHGTEAFF. The CDR3, as DNA: TGTGCCAGCAGCCAAGATCACGGGACTGAAGCTTTCTTT. Drawing the rest from reference TRBV14 and TRBJ1-1, the complete variable domain is EAGVTQFPSHSVIEKGQTVTLRCDPISGHDNLYWYRRVMGKEIKFLLHFVKESKQDESGMPNNRFLAERTGGTYSTLKVQPAELEDSGVYFCASSQDHGTEAFFGQGTRLTVV.

This chain connects TRBV6-6 to TRBJ1-2; unclear D gene. Deletions cut 6 bases from V and 2 bases from J, with 13 bases between. The CDR3 covers 14 residues. The germline V gene has CDR1 MNHNY and CDR2 SVGAGI (reference sequence). Written as DNA, the CDR3 is TGTGCCAGCAGGGTGGACGGACTCAACTATGGCTACACCTTC. It yields the protein CASRVDGLNYGYTF.

The chain uses TRBV5-6 and TRBJ2-1, with 12 positions matching TRBD2. CDR1 and CDR2 from the germline V gene are SGHDT and YYEEEE. The V and J ends lost 4 bases and 9 bases, in that order; junction bases with no gene match: 14. The CDR3 has 17 amino acids. CDR3 bases: TGTGCCAGCAGCGGGAAGGGGCTAGCGGGAGGGCAGGGTGAGCAGTTCTTC. Amino acid sequence: CASSGKGLAGGQGEQFF.

V gene TRBV12-5 combines with J gene TRBJ1-5, with 12 bases that match TRBD1. Germline-derived CDR1 and CDR2 are LGHNT and FRNRAP. V was clipped by 8 bases and J by 7 bases; unmatched bases: 12. The CDR3 extends over 16 amino acids. CDR3 in amino acids: CASMGGTGGAGQPQHF. The CDR3 DNA reads as TGTGCTAGTATGGGAGGGACAGGGGGCGCGGGACAGCCCCAGCATTTT.

The CDR3 nucleotides read TGTGCCAGCAGCTTAAGCAGGGGCCGGTCCTACAATGAGCAGTTCTTC. It translates to CASSLSRGRSYNEQFF. J is TRBJ2-1 and V is TRBV7-9; D may be TRBD1 (6 bases). In germline, CDR1 is SEHNR, CDR2 FQNEAQ (reference sequence). V gave up 2 bases and J gave up 1 base, with 12 bases separating them. The CDR3 extends over 16 amino acids.

This chain joins TRBV18 and TRBJ1-4; 9 bases match TRBD1. Germline assignment: CDR1 KGHSH and CDR2 LQKENI. This CDR3 contains 19 residues. With V trimmed by 0 bases and J by 0 bases, 8 bases remained unmatched. CDR3 DNA sequence: TGTGCCAGCTCACCACCGAACAGGGGGCGACTTCCAACTAATGAAAAACTGTTTTTT. Its protein product is CASSPPNRGRLPTNEKLFF.

The chain uses TRBV11-3 and TRBJ2-2; no reliable D call. The ends were cut back, 5 bases at V and 5 bases at J, with 18 bases in the middle. CDR3 length: 16 residues. The germline gives CDR1 SGHNT, CDR2 YENEEA. This CDR3 is CASSQPRKAVTGELFF. The DNA of the CDR3 is TGTGCCAGCAGCCAACCACGGAAGGCCGTTACCGGGGAGCTGTTTTTT.

This clone appeared once. The chain links TRBV4-3 to TRBJ1-3; perhaps TRBD1 as D (5 bases). Germline V gene sequence: CDR1 LGHNA, CDR2 YSLEER. The V end was cut by 0 bases, the J end by 0 bases, with 18 bases between. The CDR3 length is 19 residues. The CDR3: CASSQDPGSSSLSGNTIYF. CDR3 DNA: TGCGCCAGCAGCCAAGATCCAGGGAGCTCTTCTCTCTCTGGAAACACCATATATTTT.

In the case of this clone: Other DNA variants within this sample encode the same CDR3. V usage is TRBV7-2 and J usage is TRBJ2-1; D possibly corresponds to TRBD1 (6 bases). The CDR3 extends over 13 amino acids. The germline V gene encodes CDR1 SGHTA and CDR2 FQGNSA. V shed 5 bases and J shed 4 bases, with 9 bases lying between them. CDR3 DNA sequence: TGTGCCAGCAGCCCTGGACAGTACAATGAGCAGTTCTTC. Translating gives CASSPGQYNEQFF.

The chain uses TRBV6-6 and TRBJ2-1; possible D gene TRBD1, 6 bases. V was trimmed by 5 bases and J by 1 base, leaving 18 bases between them. This CDR3 is 17 amino acids long. The germline gives CDR1 MNHNY, CDR2 SVGAGI (reference sequence). The CDR3 is CASSRQKTGSSYNEQFF. CDR3 DNA sequence: TGTGCCAGCAGTCGGCAGAAGACAGGCTCTTCCTACAATGAGCAGTTCTTC.

The V call is TRBV7-8, the J call TRBJ2-3; TRBD1 agrees at 7 bases. The CDR3 is 14 residues long. The V gene's germline CDR1 is SGHVS and CDR2 FQNEAQ. V lost 5 bases and J lost 2; bases outside the gene matches: 4. CDR3 loop: CASSRGGYTDTQYF. DNA of the CDR3: TGTGCCAGCAGCCGAGGGGGCTACACAGATACGCAGTATTTT.

The chain recombines TRBV6-5 with TRBJ1-1; 8 nucleotides agree with TRBD1. Trimming took 6 bases from V and 6 from J; bases not matched to a gene: 6. This CDR3 region has 13 residues. Germline V gene sequence: CDR1 MNHEY, CDR2 SVGAGI. The CDR3 sequence is CASSLDRAAEAFF. The CDR3 DNA is TGTGCCAGCAGCCTGGACAGGGCAGCTGAAGCTTTCTTT.

This clone was picked up one time. The chain uses TRBV28 and TRBJ2-5, with 7 bases identical to TRBD1. Germline V lookup: CDR1 MDHEN, CDR2 SYDVKM. With V trimmed by 6 bases and J by 2 bases, 12 bases remained unmatched. This CDR3 is 16 amino acids long. CDR3 sequence: CASRRNRDSLQETQYF. CDR3 sequence (DNA): TGTGCCAGCAGGCGTAACCGGGACAGCCTACAAGAGACCCAGTACTTC.

This chain links TRBV28 with TRBJ1-5, with D perhaps TRBD1 (6 bases). The CDR3 totals 15 residues. The germline CDR1 and CDR2 sequences are MDHEN and SYDVKM. Trimming removed 4 bases at V and 7 bases at J, with 17 bases between. CDR3 protein: CASSSLRGGGQPQHF. The CDR3, as DNA: TGTGCCAGCAGTTCCCTCCGCGGAGGGGGACAGCCCCAGCATTTT. Based on the CDR3 plus reference TRBV28 and TRBJ1-5, the full variable domain is DVKVTQSSRYLVKRTGEKVFLECVQDMDHENMFWYRQDPGLGLRLIYFSYDVKMKEKGDIPEGYSVSREKKERFSLILESASTNQTSMYLCASSSLRGGGQPQHFGDGTRLSIL.

This chain uses TRBV19 with TRBJ2-1; 7 positions agree with TRBD1. Germline CDR1 reads LNHDA; CDR2 reads SQIVND (reference sequence). The V and J ends lost 6 bases and 5 bases, in that order; junction bases with no gene match: 4. This CDR3 has 13 residues. The CDR3: CASRRGQNNEQFF. The CDR3 DNA reads TGTGCCAGTAGAAGGGGACAGAACAATGAGCAGTTCTTC.

The chain links TRBV5-1 to TRBJ1-3; D gene uncertain. The CDR3 consists of 15 residues. Trimming shortened V by 0 bases and J by 0 bases, and 7 bases separated the two germline ends. Germline V gene lookup returns CDR1 SGHRS and CDR2 YFSETQ. This CDR3 is CASSLDSTSGNTIYF. CDR3 bases: TGCGCCAGCAGCTTGGACAGCACCTCTGGAAACACCATATATTTT.